This T cell receptor beta chain was recorded in a study of blood T cell repertoires in COVID-19. About the study: Spain, Italy and the United States supplied samples that represented acute and convalescent COVID-19. T cells, B-cell-depleted T cells, or PBMCs provided the cDNA or gDNA that served as material.

Authors' analysis steps: The authors estimated nucleated cell counts from reference gene primer amplification. TCRdb keeps only in-frame clones here, not all; method: immunoSEQ multiplex PCR. The V and J calls and clone size were taken over from that table, and D and trimming were inferred from the DNA. This table has approximately 85,000 clones, approximately 90% appearing once. The CDR3 is 13 amino acids. CDR1 SGHDT and CDR2 YYEEEE come from the germline V gene. The V gene end was trimmed by 4 bases and the J gene end by 7 bases; junction bases not matched to a gene: 6. Sequences were obtained from peripheral blood. The chain recombines TRBV5-6 with TRBJ1-2; TRBD1 agrees at 8 bases. The sequence came from a woman in her 50s with active or convalescent COVID-19. The CDR3 DNA reads as TGTGCCAGCAGCCCAACCACAGGGGGTGGCTACACCTTC. Its protein is CASSPTTGGGYTF.